The rows below give T cell receptor beta chains drawn from one sample of a study of radiotherapy plus CTLA-4 blockade in lung cancer. Assay used: immunoSEQ multiplex PCR; TCRdb lists only in-frame clones, some missing. The sample has some 94,000 clones, roughly 80% seen once. Sequenced here: peripheral blood, sampled from a patient treated with radiotherapy plus ipilimumab. The receptors stem from a human donor with non-small cell lung cancer that progressed on radiotherapy plus ipilimumab. The CDR3 runs from the conserved cysteine through the conserved F or W. D genes are given only for firm matches. The size entry is marked missing in some rows and otherwise reads once, few, many or a size class.

d_gene,j_gene,abundance,v_gene,CDR3aa,CDR3nt
NA,TRBJ1-3,NA,TRBV2,CASSSRGPGNTIYF,TGTGCCAGCAGTTCGAGGGGACCTGGAAACACCATATATTTT
TRBD2,TRBJ2-5,NA,TRBV28,CASNTGSGIEETQYF,TGTGCCAGCAACACTGGTAGCGGGATCGAAGAGACCCAGTACTTC
TRBD2,TRBJ2-2,NA,TRBV7-8,CASSLSALAQNTGELFF,TGTGCCAGCAGCTTATCCGCACTAGCGCAGAACACCGGGGAGCTGTTTTTT
NA,TRBJ2-3,once,TRBV6-6,CASRTSYGADTQYF,TGTGCCAGCAGAACTAGTTACGGGGCAGATACGCAGTATTTT
NA,TRBJ2-1,NA,TRBV7-9,CASSLTSNEQFF,TGTGCCAGCAGCTTAACATCCAATGAGCAGTTCTTC
TRBD1,TRBJ1-4,NA,TRBV28,CASSLLGQGGEKLFF,TGTGCCAGCAGTTTATTGGGACAGGGTGGTGAAAAACTGTTTTTT
NA,TRBJ1-1,NA,TRBV7-9,CASSLASLGANTEAFF,TGTGCCAGCAGCTTAGCGAGCCTAGGAGCGAACACTGAAGCTTTCTTT
NA,TRBJ2-3,NA,TRBV7-2,CASSLGVGDTQYF,TGTGCCAGCAGCTTAGGAGTTGGGGATACGCAGTATTTT
TRBD1,TRBJ2-2,NA,TRBV29-1,CSVPDRVTGELFF,TGCAGCGTTCCGGACAGGGTCACCGGGGAGCTGTTTTTT
NA,TRBJ1-2,NA,TRBV5-6,CASSWEGWRGYTF,TGTGCCAGCAGCTGGGAAGGGTGGCGGGGCTACACCTTC
TRBD2,TRBJ2-3,NA,TRBV28,CASIPLSGGTVRRPDTQYF,TGTGCCAGCATCCCCCTCAGCGGGGGAACAGTAAGGAGGCCAGATACGCAGTATTTT
NA,TRBJ1-1,few,TRBV6-5,CASSSSQRRNTEAFF,TGTGCCAGCAGTTCTTCACAACGACGGAACACTGAAGCTTTCTTT
NA,TRBJ1-4,NA,TRBV28,CASRQGGRMFF,TGTGCCAGCAGGCAGGGTGGGCGGATGTTTTTT
TRBD2,TRBJ2-3,NA,TRBV2,CASKRREATQYF,TGTGCCAGCAAACGGCGGGAGGCTACGCAGTATTTT
NA,TRBJ1-2,NA,TRBV28,CASRFAGSYGYTF,TGTGCCAGCCGATTTGCAGGATCTTATGGCTACACCTTC
NA,TRBJ2-1,once,TRBV18,CASSPTAGPEQFF,TGTGCCAGCTCACCTACTGCCGGGCCTGAGCAGTTCTTC
TRBD2,TRBJ2-1,once,TRBV27,CASSLQLAASYNEQFF,TGTGCCAGCAGTCTTCAACTAGCGGCTTCCTACAATGAGCAGTTCTTC
TRBD1,TRBJ1-1,once,TRBV5-1,CASSWTDRTHTEAFF,TGCGCCAGCAGCTGGACGGACAGGACCCATACTGAAGCTTTCTTT
NA,TRBJ1-5,NA,TRBV2,CASSDRSGSNQPQHF,TGTGCCAGCAGTGATAGGTCAGGGAGCAATCAGCCCCAGCATTTT
NA,TRBJ2-1,NA,TRBV6-5,CASSYYGGGEQFF,TGTGCCAGCAGTTACTACGGCGGAGGGGAGCAGTTCTTC
NA,TRBJ1-2,NA,TRBV5-4,CASSLGFVYGYTF,TGTGCCAGCAGCTTGGGATTTGTCTATGGCTACACCTTC
NA,TRBJ2-7,NA,TRBV7-9,CASSPGSWEPAYEQYF,TGTGCCAGCAGCCCTGGGTCTTGGGAACCAGCTTACGAGCAGTACTTC
NA,TRBJ1-4,NA,TRBV28,CASSFTQGREKLFF,TGTGCCAGCAGTTTTACTCAGGGGAGGGAAAAACTGTTTTTT
NA,TRBJ2-4,NA,TRBV30,CAWSVKALAKNIQYF,TGTGCCTGGAGTGTGAAGGCCCTAGCCAAAAACATTCAGTACTTC
NA,TRBJ2-3,few,TRBV28,CASSTLGGTDTQYF,TGTGCCAGCAGTACACTTGGAGGGACAGATACGCAGTATTTT
TRBD1,TRBJ2-7,few,TRBV18,CASSPRQGPYEQYF,TGTGCCAGCTCACCACGACAGGGGCCCTACGAGCAGTACTTC
NA,TRBJ1-4,NA,TRBV10-2,CASSFGWATNEKLFF,TGCGCCAGCAGCTTCGGCTGGGCAACTAATGAAAAACTGTTTTTT
NA,TRBJ2-7,NA,TRBV30,CAWSRISLPYEQYF,TGTGCCTGGAGTAGGATTAGCCTACCCTACGAGCAGTACTTC
TRBD1,TRBJ1-4,NA,TRBV27,CASSGQGRTNEKLFF,TGTGCCAGCAGTGGACAGGGCAGGACTAATGAAAAACTGTTTTTT
TRBD1,TRBJ1-3,NA,TRBV11-2,CATTGTGSGNTIYF,TGTGCCACCACCGGGACAGGCTCTGGAAACACCATATATTTT
NA,TRBJ2-2,NA,TRBV5-1,CASSSSQGNTGELFF,TGCGCCAGCAGCTCGTCACAGGGGAACACCGGGGAGCTGTTTTTT
NA,TRBJ2-5,NA,TRBV5-1,CASSLSTPRDQYF,TGTGCCAGCAGCTTGTCTACCCCGCGGGACCAGTACTTC
NA,TRBJ2-3,NA,TRBV30,CAWSERLSTDTQYF,TGTGCCTGGAGTGAGAGATTAAGCACAGATACGCAGTATTTT
NA,TRBJ1-2,few,TRBV19,CASTPEMRVYGYTF,TGTGCCAGTACCCCGGAGATGAGGGTGTATGGCTACACCTTC
NA,TRBJ1-1,NA,TRBV29-1,CSVREGTAFF,TGCAGCGTCCGGGAAGGGACGGCTTTCTTT